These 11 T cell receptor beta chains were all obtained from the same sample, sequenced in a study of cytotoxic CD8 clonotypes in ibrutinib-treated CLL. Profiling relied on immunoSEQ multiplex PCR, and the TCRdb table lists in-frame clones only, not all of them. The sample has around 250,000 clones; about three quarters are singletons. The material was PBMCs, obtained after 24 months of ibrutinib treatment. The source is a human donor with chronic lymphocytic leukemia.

DNA of the CDR3: TGTGCCAGTAGTATACAGCCTATACTAGTTTACAATGAGCAGTTCTTC. Its protein is CASSIQPILVYNEQFF. This sequence joins TRBV19 and TRBJ2-1; perhaps TRBD2 as D (5 bases). CDR1 LNHDA and CDR2 SQIVND come from the germline V gene (reference sequence). The CDR3 loop spans 16 amino acids. The V end was cut by 2 bases, the J end by 4 bases, with 15 bases between.

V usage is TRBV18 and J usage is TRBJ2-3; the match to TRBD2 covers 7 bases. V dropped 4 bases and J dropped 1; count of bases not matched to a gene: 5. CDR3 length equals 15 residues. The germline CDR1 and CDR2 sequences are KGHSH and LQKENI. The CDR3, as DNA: TGTGCCAGCTCACTCACTAGCGATGGCACAGATACGCAGTATTTT. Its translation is CASSLTSDGTDTQYF.

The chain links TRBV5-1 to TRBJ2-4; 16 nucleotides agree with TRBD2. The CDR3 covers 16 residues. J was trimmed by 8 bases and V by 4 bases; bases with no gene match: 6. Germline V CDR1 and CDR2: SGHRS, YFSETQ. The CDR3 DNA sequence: TGCGCCAGCAGCCGGGGACTAGCGGGAGGGCCGGACATTCAGTACTTC. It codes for CASSRGLAGGPDIQYF.

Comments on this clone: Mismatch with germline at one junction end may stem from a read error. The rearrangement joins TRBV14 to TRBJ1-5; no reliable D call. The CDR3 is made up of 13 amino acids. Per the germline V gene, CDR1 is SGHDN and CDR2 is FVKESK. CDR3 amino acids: CASSKDLYQPQHF. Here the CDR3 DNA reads TGTGCCAGCAGCAAAGATCTGTATCAGCCCCAGCATTTT.

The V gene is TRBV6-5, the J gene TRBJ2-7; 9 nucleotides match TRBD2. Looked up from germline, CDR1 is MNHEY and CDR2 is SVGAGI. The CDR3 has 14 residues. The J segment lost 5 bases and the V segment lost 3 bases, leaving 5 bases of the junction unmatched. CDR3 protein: CASSYLAGTDEQYF. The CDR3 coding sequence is TGTGCCAGCAGTTATCTAGCGGGAACAGACGAGCAGTACTTC.

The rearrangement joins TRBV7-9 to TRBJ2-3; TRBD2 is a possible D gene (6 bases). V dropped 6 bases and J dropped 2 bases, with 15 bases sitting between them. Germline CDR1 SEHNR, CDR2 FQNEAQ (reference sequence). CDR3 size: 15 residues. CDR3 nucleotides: TGTGCCAGCAGGCCTTGGGGGGACCCCACAGATACGCAGTATTTT. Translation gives CASRPWGDPTDTQYF. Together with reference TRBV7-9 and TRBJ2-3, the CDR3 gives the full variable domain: DTGVSQNPRHKITKRGQNVTFRCDPISEHNRLYWYRQTLGQGPEFLTYFQNEAQLEKSRLLSDRFSAERPKGSFSTLEIQRTEQGDSAMYLCASRPWGDPTDTQYFGPGTRLTVL.

CDR3 sequence: CASRTGIWNQPQHF. The CDR3 DNA is TGTGCCAGCAGGACAGGGATTTGGAATCAGCCCCAGCATTTT. V and J are TRBV6-1 and TRBJ1-5, with 7 bases identical to TRBD1. Germline V CDR1 and CDR2: MNHNS, SASEGT. V trimming: 6 bases; J trimming: 4 bases; junction bases outside the gene matches: 6. CDR3 length: 14 residues.

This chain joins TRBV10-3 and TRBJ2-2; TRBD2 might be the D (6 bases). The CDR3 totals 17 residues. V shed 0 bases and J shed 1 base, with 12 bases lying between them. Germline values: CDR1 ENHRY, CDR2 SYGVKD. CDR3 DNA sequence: TGTGCCATCAGTGAGTCGCGGGGACCCATGAACACCGGGGAGCTGTTTTTT. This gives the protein CAISESRGPMNTGELFF.

CDR3 residues: CASSLDTLGKLFF. CDR3 sequence (DNA): TGTGCCAGCAGCCTTGACACCCTGGGAAAACTGTTTTTT. V is TRBV7-9 and J is TRBJ1-4; no clear D gene. Trimming pared 5 bases from V and 10 bases from J, leaving 14 bases between. The germline CDR1 and CDR2 sequences are SEHNR and FQNEAQ (reference sequence). The CDR3 is made up of 13 amino acids. The full variable domain, completed using reference TRBV7-9 and TRBJ1-4, is DTGVSQNPRHKITKRGQNVTFRCDPISEHNRLYWYRQTLGQGPEFLTYFQNEAQLEKSRLLSDRFSAERPKGSFSTLEIQRTEQGDSAMYLCASSLDTLGKLFFGSGTQLSVL.

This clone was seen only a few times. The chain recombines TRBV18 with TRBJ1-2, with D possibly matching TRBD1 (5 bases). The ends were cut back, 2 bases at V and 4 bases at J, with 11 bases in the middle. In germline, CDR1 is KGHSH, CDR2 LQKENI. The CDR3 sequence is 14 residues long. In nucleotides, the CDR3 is TGTGCCAGCTCACCAGAGGCAGGGCTCTATGGCTACACCTTC. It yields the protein CASSPEAGLYGYTF.

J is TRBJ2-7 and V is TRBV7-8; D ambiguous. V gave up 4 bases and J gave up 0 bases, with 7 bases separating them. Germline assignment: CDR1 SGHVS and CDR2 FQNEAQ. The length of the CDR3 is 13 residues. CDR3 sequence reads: CASSSHPSYEQYF. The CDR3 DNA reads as TGTGCCAGCAGCTCACACCCCTCCTACGAGCAGTACTTC.